These T cell receptor beta chains were read from a single sample in a study of beta chain features in type 1 diabetes. Here immunoSEQ multiplex PCR was the method, and the copy in TCRdb shows in-frame clones only, minus some. Here the sample spans roughly 25,000 clones, 60% to 75% being singletons. Sequencing input: Tregs from blood. Receptor source: a woman between 40 and 55 years old in good health. Both conserved end residues are trimmed from each CDR3. Not all rows give a size; the values are once, few, many and, for expanded clones, a class.

clone_size: few
j_call: TRBJ1-2
v_call: TRBV29-1
cdr3_aa: SFFGGNGYT

clone_size: .
j_call: TRBJ1-5
v_call: TRBV7-9
cdr3_aa: ASSLADRMNQPQH

clone_size: .
j_call: TRBJ1-1
v_call: TRBV5-1
cdr3_aa: ASSPWTGMNTEAF

clone_size: .
j_call: TRBJ2-7
v_call: TRBV6-5
cdr3_aa: ASSPRPGYSYEQY

clone_size: .
j_call: TRBJ2-7
v_call: TRBV29-1
cdr3_aa: SAVGTAYEQY

clone_size: .
j_call: TRBJ2-3
v_call: TRBV2
cdr3_aa: ASSPGLAWRTDTQY

clone_size: .
j_call: TRBJ2-1
v_call: TRBV5-1
cdr3_aa: ASSSAGARGNEQF

clone_size: .
j_call: TRBJ1-2
v_call: TRBV5-6
cdr3_aa: ASSRYDRDRRHGYT

clone_size: few
j_call: TRBJ2-3
v_call: TRBV19
cdr3_aa: ASSIEAGAEWKSTDTQY

clone_size: .
j_call: TRBJ2-3
v_call: TRBV5-1
cdr3_aa: ASSLVGLAGWDTQY

clone_size: .
j_call: TRBJ2-1
v_call: TRBV29-1
cdr3_aa: SVSNQGVEQF

clone_size: .
j_call: TRBJ2-3
v_call: TRBV7-2
cdr3_aa: ASSWRVWADTQY

clone_size: .
j_call: TRBJ1-1
v_call: TRBV21-1
cdr3_aa: ASSKAQGKRYTEAF

clone_size: .
j_call: TRBJ2-5
v_call: TRBV2
cdr3_aa: ASARAPGVGEETQY

clone_size: once
j_call: TRBJ1-5
v_call: TRBV6-6
cdr3_aa: ASSSWQQPQH